This T cell receptor beta chain was documented in a study of T-cell reconstitution after alpha-beta-depleted transplantation in children. Trimming took off 3 bases at V and 9 bases at J, with 19 bases between the two ends. The CDR3 sequence is 14 residues long. CDR1 is DFQATT, CDR2 SNEGSKA, per germline (reference sequence). Researchers prepared the TCRbeta library using unique molecular identifiers, the study reports. MiXCR was run by TCRdb on the PCR reads, yielding one entry per CDR3 protein. This table holds over 550,000 distinct CDR3 sequences, approximately 10% found once. This chain links TRBV20-1 with TRBJ2-3; possible D gene TRBD1, 7 bases. This receptor was obtained from a human donor who donated a stem cell graft to a child with acute myeloid leukemia. Material: PBMCs from the stem cell graft donor, obtained from the stem cell graft. The CDR3: CSASRGGRDRTQYF. The CDR3 DNA is TGCAGTGCTAGTAGAGGTGGGCGGGACAGAACGCAGTATTTT.